Listed below are T cell receptor beta chains from one sample, sequenced in a study of post-analysis software for immune sequencing data. TCRdb redid the calling of the PCR reads with MiXCR, one entry per CDR3 protein. Among about 820,000 distinct CDR3 sequences listed, roughly 58% were seen once. The sample taken for sequencing was blood. These receptor sequences come from a girl under 18 with multiple sclerosis. Both conserved end residues are part of each CDR3. Fields, in order: D gene, J gene, V gene, clone size, CDR3 protein, CDR3 DNA. D genes are given only for firm matches. A clone size is listed for some rows: how often the clone was seen (once, few, many), or a class if it is expanded.

D: NA
J: TRBJ2-7
V: TRBV5-1
size: few
CDR3: CASSLDRSHEQYF
DNA: TGCGCCAGCAGCTTGGACAGGTCCCACGAGCAGTACTTC

D: TRBD1
J: TRBJ2-7
V: TRBV6-5
size: once
CDR3: CASSYSGQGSSYEQYF
DNA: TGTGCCAGCAGTTACTCGGGACAGGGGTCTTCCTACGAGCAGTACTTC

D: TRBD1
J: TRBJ2-7
V: TRBV3-1
size: NA
CDR3: CASSLRGTGRNEQYF
DNA: TGTGCCAGCAGCTTAAGAGGGACAGGGAGGAACGAGCAGTACTTC

D: NA
J: TRBJ2-7
V: TRBV6-6
size: few
CDR3: CASSQPTASTYEQYF
DNA: TGTGCCAGTTCTCAACCGACTGCATCGACCTACGAGCAGTACTTC

D: NA
J: TRBJ2-1
V: TRBV29-1
size: once
CDR3: CSTDTDEQFF
DNA: TGCAGCACTGATACAGATGAGCAGTTCTTC

D: NA
J: TRBJ2-3
V: TRBV5-1
size: many
CDR3: CASSTSTDTQYF
DNA: TGTGCCAGCAGCACCAGCACAGATACGCAGTATTTT

D: NA
J: TRBJ2-3
V: TRBV7-3
size: once
CDR3: CASSLKFEVGTDTQYF
DNA: TGTGCCAGCAGCTTAAAGTTTGAGGTTGGGACAGATACGCAGTATTTT

D: NA
J: TRBJ2-3
V: TRBV7-9
size: few
CDR3: CASSPPVGDTQYF
DNA: TGTGCCAGCAGCCCCCCGGTGGGAGATACGCAGTATTTT

D: NA
J: TRBJ1-1
V: TRBV12-3/TRBV12-4
size: once
CDR3: CASSMAGNTEAFF
DNA: TGTGCCAGCAGTATGGCCGGGAACACTGAAGCTTTCTTT

D: TRBD2
J: TRBJ2-1
V: TRBV20-1
size: NA
CDR3: CSASSGTRSGNEQFF
DNA: TGCAGTGCTAGCTCCGGGACTAGATCGGGCAATGAGCAGTTCTTC

D: NA
J: TRBJ1-1
V: TRBV5-1
size: NA
CDR3: CASSPFGMGWNTEAFF
DNA: TGCGCCAGCAGCCCCTTTGGGATGGGGTGGAACACTGAAGCTTTCTTT

D: TRBD2
J: TRBJ2-7
V: TRBV4-2
size: NA
CDR3: CASSQVTSGSGYEQYF
DNA: TGTGCCAGCAGCCAAGTTACTAGCGGGAGTGGTTACGAGCAGTACTTC

D: TRBD2
J: TRBJ2-7
V: TRBV12-3/TRBV12-4
size: NA
CDR3: CASSLEVGGIVEQYF
DNA: TGTGCCAGCAGTTTAGAAGTGGGGGGGATCGTCGAGCAGTACTTC

D: TRBD2
J: TRBJ2-5
V: TRBV20-1
size: NA
CDR3: CSAPGGSVTQYF
DNA: TGCAGTGCCCCCGGGGGGTCTGTGACCCAGTACTTC

D: NA
J: TRBJ2-3
V: TRBV4-1
size: NA
CDR3: CASSQTTVRGTQYF
DNA: TGCGCCAGCAGCCAAACGACAGTGAGGGGTACGCAGTATTTT

D: TRBD2
J: TRBJ2-5
V: TRBV29-1
size: NA
CDR3: CSSQGGGRGETQYF
DNA: TGCAGCTCCCAAGGCGGGGGGCGGGGGGAGACCCAGTACTTC

D: TRBD1
J: TRBJ2-7
V: TRBV20-1
size: NA
CDR3: CSAIQGAVSGEQYF
DNA: TGCAGTGCCATACAGGGGGCTGTCAGCGGCGAGCAGTACTTC

D: NA
J: TRBJ2-3
V: TRBV5-5
size: NA
CDR3: CASSAFADTQYF
DNA: TGTGCCAGCAGCGCATTCGCAGATACGCAGTATTTT

D: NA
J: TRBJ2-1
V: TRBV11-2
size: few
CDR3: CASSFKTAYNEQFF
DNA: TGTGCCAGCAGCTTTAAGACAGCATACAATGAGCAGTTCTTC

D: NA
J: TRBJ2-2
V: TRBV6-2/TRBV6-3
size: NA
CDR3: CASKLRPGLPTNTGELFF
DNA: TGTGCCAGCAAACTTCGACCGGGACTTCCTACTAACACCGGGGAGCTGTTTTTT

D: NA
J: TRBJ1-2
V: TRBV30
size: NA
CDR3: CAWSVSQVYTF
DNA: TGTGCCTGGAGTGTATCACAGGTCTACACCTTC

D: NA
J: TRBJ2-1
V: TRBV10-3
size: NA
CDR3: CAISELITGDLFHEQFF
DNA: TGTGCCATCAGTGAGTTAATAACAGGAGATCTCTTCCATGAGCAGTTCTTC

D: NA
J: TRBJ2-7
V: TRBV7-9
size: NA
CDR3: CASSAATTEQYF
DNA: TGTGCCAGCAGCGCGGCTACCACCGAGCAGTACTTC

D: TRBD1
J: TRBJ2-6
V: TRBV12-5
size: NA
CDR3: CASRAGGSGANVLTF
DNA: TGTGCTAGTAGGGCAGGGGGTTCTGGGGCCAACGTCCTGACTTTC

D: TRBD2
J: TRBJ2-1
V: TRBV20-1
size: NA
CDR3: CSARGLAGPGVQFF
DNA: TGCAGTGCTAGAGGACTAGCGGGGCCAGGCGTGCAGTTCTTC

D: NA
J: TRBJ2-1
V: TRBV15
size: NA
CDR3: CATSGRGSYNEQFF
DNA: TGTGCCACCTCCGGGCGGGGATCCTACAATGAGCAGTTCTTC

D: NA
J: TRBJ2-1
V: TRBV20-1
size: once
CDR3: CSASGGSYNGQFF
DNA: TGCAGTGCTAGCGGGGGTTCTTACAATGGGCAGTTCTTC

D: NA
J: TRBJ2-3
V: TRBV6-5
size: few
CDR3: CASSYAPEANTQYF
DNA: TGTGCCAGCAGTTACGCCCCGGAGGCTAATACGCAGTATTTT

D: TRBD2
J: TRBJ2-2
V: TRBV10-1
size: NA
CDR3: CASSESGLGFGSTGELFF
DNA: TGCGCCAGCAGTGAGTCGGGACTAGGATTTGGGTCCACCGGGGAGCTGTTTTTT

D: TRBD1
J: TRBJ2-7
V: TRBV20-1
size: NA
CDR3: CSAHPEGAIYEQYF
DNA: TGCAGTGCTCACCCTGAGGGGGCCATCTACGAGCAGTACTTC

D: NA
J: TRBJ2-1
V: TRBV6-5
size: once
CDR3: CASRKINEQFF
DNA: TGTGCCAGCAGGAAAATTAATGAGCAGTTCTTC

D: NA
J: TRBJ1-4
V: TRBV20-1
size: NA
CDR3: CSARVSGPTNEKLFF
DNA: TGCAGTGCTAGAGTTTCAGGTCCAACTAATGAAAAACTGTTTTTT

D: TRBD2
J: TRBJ2-5
V: TRBV12-3/TRBV12-4
size: NA
CDR3: CASSPSGREPTQYF
DNA: TGTGCCAGCAGTCCCTCGGGGCGGGAGCCGACCCAGTACTTC

D: NA
J: TRBJ2-7
V: TRBV29-1
size: NA
CDR3: CSVGLANSYEQYF
DNA: TGCAGCGTTGGGCTGGCTAACTCCTACGAGCAGTACTTC

D: NA
J: TRBJ2-7
V: TRBV20-1
size: NA
CDR3: CSAYEGRYEQYF
DNA: TGCAGTGCCTATGAGGGAAGGTACGAGCAGTACTTC

D: TRBD2
J: TRBJ2-4
V: TRBV6-5
size: few
CDR3: CASSYRGTSGGAKNIQYF
DNA: TGTGCCAGCAGTTACCGTGGGACTAGCGGGGGAGCCAAAAACATTCAGTACTTC

D: TRBD1
J: TRBJ2-1
V: TRBV6-5
size: few
CDR3: CASSHRDRVFNEQFF
DNA: TGTGCCAGCAGTCACCGGGACAGGGTATTCAATGAGCAGTTCTTC

D: NA
J: TRBJ1-6
V: TRBV5-5
size: NA
CDR3: CASSLGVSNSPLHF
DNA: TGTGCCAGCAGCTTGGGAGTATCTAATTCACCCCTCCACTTT

D: NA
J: TRBJ2-6
V: TRBV3-1
size: few
CDR3: CASSPRTVGANVLTF
DNA: TGTGCCAGCAGCCCCCGGACAGTTGGGGCCAACGTCCTGACTTTC

D: TRBD2
J: TRBJ2-1
V: TRBV12-3/TRBV12-4
size: few
CDR3: CASTLAGYYNEQFF
DNA: TGTGCCAGCACATTAGCGGGATACTACAATGAGCAGTTCTTC

D: NA
J: TRBJ2-3
V: TRBV12-3/TRBV12-4
size: few
CDR3: CALRGANTDTQYF
DNA: TGTGCCCTCCGGGGGGCGAACACAGATACGCAGTATTTT

D: NA
J: TRBJ2-7
V: TRBV5-1
size: NA
CDR3: CASSFSTGTVYEQYF
DNA: TGCGCCAGCAGCTTTTCCACCGGGACGGTATACGAGCAGTACTTC

D: NA
J: TRBJ2-3
V: TRBV5-1
size: few
CDR3: CASSTGTPTDTQYF
DNA: TGCGCCAGCAGTACCGGGACTCCGACAGATACGCAGTATTTT

D: NA
J: TRBJ1-5
V: TRBV25-1
size: NA
CDR3: CASSGGGAGQPQHF
DNA: TGTGCCAGCAGTGGAGGGGGGGCCGGTCAGCCCCAGCATTTT

D: NA
J: TRBJ2-3
V: TRBV7-9
size: NA
CDR3: CASSLVPSPPTDTQYF
DNA: TGTGCCAGCAGCTTAGTGCCCAGCCCCCCCACAGATACGCAGTATTTT

D: TRBD2
J: TRBJ2-1
V: TRBV5-1
size: NA
CDR3: CASTHPRTSGTYNEQFF
DNA: TGCGCCAGCACCCACCCCCGGACTAGCGGGACTTACAATGAGCAGTTCTTC

D: NA
J: TRBJ2-7
V: TRBV7-2
size: few
CDR3: CASSLAPLAYEQYF
DNA: TGTGCCAGCAGCTTAGCGCCCTTAGCCTACGAGCAGTACTTC

D: NA
J: TRBJ2-1
V: TRBV6-5
size: NA
CDR3: CASSHREPSYNEQFF
DNA: TGTGCCAGCAGTCACAGGGAACCCTCCTACAATGAGCAGTTCTTC

D: NA
J: TRBJ2-3
V: TRBV20-1
size: NA
CDR3: CSASGRSTDTQYF
DNA: TGCAGTGCTAGCGGTAGAAGCACAGATACGCAGTATTTT

D: TRBD1
J: TRBJ1-2
V: TRBV30
size: NA
CDR3: CASKGQILNYGYTF
DNA: TGTGCCAGCAAGGGACAGATTTTAAACTATGGCTACACCTTC

D: NA
J: TRBJ2-7
V: TRBV6-6
size: NA
CDR3: CASGGKQGTSYEQYF
DNA: TGTGCCAGCGGTGGAAAGCAGGGAACCTCCTACGAGCAGTACTTC

D: NA
J: TRBJ2-7
V: TRBV12-3/TRBV12-4
size: NA
CDR3: CASSLSRGGEQYF
DNA: TGTGCCAGCAGTCTATCCAGGGGAGGCGAGCAGTACTTC

D: TRBD1
J: TRBJ1-5
V: TRBV9
size: NA
CDR3: CASLRGTGSVYSNQPQHF
DNA: TGTGCCAGCCTTCGAGGGACAGGGTCAGTTTATAGCAATCAGCCCCAGCATTTT

D: NA
J: TRBJ2-6
V: TRBV9
size: NA
CDR3: CASSVSVSGANVLTF
DNA: TGTGCCAGCAGCGTAAGCGTCTCTGGGGCCAACGTCCTGACTTTC

D: NA
J: TRBJ2-3
V: TRBV29-1
size: few
CDR3: CSVGVLADTQYF
DNA: TGCAGCGTCGGAGTGCTTGCAGATACGCAGTATTTT